This T cell receptor beta chain was profiled in a study of T cell responses to AZD1222 COVID-19 vaccine. V dropped 0 bases and J dropped 8 bases, with 10 bases sitting between them. The CDR3 totals 13 residues. CDR1 is SGHTA, CDR2 FQGTGA, per germline. The repertoire was sequenced with immunoSEQ multiplex PCR; TCRdb's copy has only in-frame clones and lacks some. Altogether over 100,000 clones are present, 88% being singletons, with the ten largest covering approximately 3.5%. The material was peripheral blood, obtained on day 0 of AZD1222 vaccination. The receptor was isolated from an adult in good health. The V and J genes are TRBV7-3 and TRBJ1-1, with TRBD1 as a possible D gene (5 bases). CDR3 amino acids: CASSLTMGGEAFF. Written as DNA, the CDR3 is TGTGCCAGCAGCTTAACGATGGGGGGAGAAGCTTTCTTT.